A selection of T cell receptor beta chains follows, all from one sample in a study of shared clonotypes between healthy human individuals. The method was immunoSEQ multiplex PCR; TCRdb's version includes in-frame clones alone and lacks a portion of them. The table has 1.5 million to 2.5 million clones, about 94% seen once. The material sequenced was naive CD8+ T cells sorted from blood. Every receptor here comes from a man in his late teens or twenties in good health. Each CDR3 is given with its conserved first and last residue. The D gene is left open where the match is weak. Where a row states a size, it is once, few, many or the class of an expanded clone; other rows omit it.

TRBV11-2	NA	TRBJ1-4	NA	TGTGCCAGCAGCTTAGATCTCGACAGGCTTAATGAAAAACTGTTTTTT	CASSLDLDRLNEKLFF
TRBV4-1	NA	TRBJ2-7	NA	TGCGCCAGCAGCTCGACGACCCGGGGGCACGAGCAGTACTTC	CASSSTTRGHEQYF
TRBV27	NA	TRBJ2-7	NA	TGTGCCAGCAGTTACCCCTACTCCTACGAGCAGTACTTC	CASSYPYSYEQYF
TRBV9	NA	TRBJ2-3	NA	TGTGCCAGCAGCGCCCGGACTTTTACCAGCACAGATACGCAGTATTTT	CASSARTFTSTDTQYF
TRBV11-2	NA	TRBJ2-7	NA	TGTGCCAGCAGCTTACAACAGGGTCATTACGAGCAGTACTTC	CASSLQQGHYEQYF
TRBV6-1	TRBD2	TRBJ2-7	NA	TGTGCCAGCAGTGAATTCACTAGCGCAACCTACGAGCAGTACTTC	CASSEFTSATYEQYF
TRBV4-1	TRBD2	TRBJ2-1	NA	TGCGCCAGCAGCCAAGATTCTAGCGGGTCCTACAATGAGCAGTTCTTC	CASSQDSSGSYNEQFF
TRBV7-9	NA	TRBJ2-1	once	TGTGCCAGCAGACCGGACAGTTACTACAATGAGCAGTTCTTC	CASRPDSYYNEQFF
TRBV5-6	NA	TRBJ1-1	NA	TGTGCCAGCAGCCCGATGGGGGACACTGAAGCTTTCTTT	CASSPMGDTEAFF
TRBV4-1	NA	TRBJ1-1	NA	TGCGCCAGCAGCCAAAAGGGGGGCGGTGAAGCTTTCTTT	CASSQKGGGEAFF
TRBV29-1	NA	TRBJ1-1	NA	TGCAGCGTTGTAGAGTGGGGGTGGACTGAAGCTTTCTTT	CSVVEWGWTEAFF
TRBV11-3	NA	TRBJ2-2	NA	TGTGCCAGCAGCTTAGTTCCCGGGGAGCTGTTTTTT	CASSLVPGELFF
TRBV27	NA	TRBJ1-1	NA	TGTGCCAGCAGTTTATCGGTCAGCCAAAGGTACACTGAAGCTTTCTTT	CASSLSVSQRYTEAFF
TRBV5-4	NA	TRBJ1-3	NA	TGTGCCAGCAGCAGCGACCCGCAACAAGGGGGAAACACCATATATTTT	CASSSDPQQGGNTIYF
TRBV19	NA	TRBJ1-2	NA	TGTGCCAGTAGTATTCCCCAGGGTGGCGGCTACACCTTC	CASSIPQGGGYTF
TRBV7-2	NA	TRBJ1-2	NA	TGTGCCAGTCATAACGGAGGCTATGGCTACACCTTC	CASHNGGYGYTF
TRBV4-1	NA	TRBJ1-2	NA	TGCGCCAGCAGCCAAGATCCGTTTGCGGGTGCGTATGGCTACACCTTC	CASSQDPFAGAYGYTF
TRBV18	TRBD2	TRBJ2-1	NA	TGTGCCAGCTCACCCACCAGCGGGAACTCCTACAATGAGCAGTTCTTC	CASSPTSGNSYNEQFF
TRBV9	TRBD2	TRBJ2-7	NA	TGTGCCAGCAGCGTAGGAACTAGCGGGGTCGCCTACGAGCAGTACTTC	CASSVGTSGVAYEQYF
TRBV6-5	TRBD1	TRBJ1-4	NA	TGTGCCAGCAGTTACGGCCAGGGGGTGGGGAAACTGTTTTTT	CASSYGQGVGKLFF
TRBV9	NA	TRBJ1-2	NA	TGTGCCAGCACCCCTGGAGGGGAATTAGGCTACACCTTC	CASTPGGELGYTF
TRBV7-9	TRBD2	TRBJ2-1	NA	TGTGCCAGCAGCTTAAGTAGCGGGAGCAGCAATGAGCAGTTCTTC	CASSLSSGSSNEQFF
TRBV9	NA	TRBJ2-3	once	TGTGCCAGCAGCGTAGGCGATAGCACAGATACGCAGTATTTT	CASSVGDSTDTQYF
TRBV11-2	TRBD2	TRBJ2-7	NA	TGTGCCAGCAGCTGGAGGGGAGGGATGGCCTACGAGCAGTACTTC	CASSWRGGMAYEQYF